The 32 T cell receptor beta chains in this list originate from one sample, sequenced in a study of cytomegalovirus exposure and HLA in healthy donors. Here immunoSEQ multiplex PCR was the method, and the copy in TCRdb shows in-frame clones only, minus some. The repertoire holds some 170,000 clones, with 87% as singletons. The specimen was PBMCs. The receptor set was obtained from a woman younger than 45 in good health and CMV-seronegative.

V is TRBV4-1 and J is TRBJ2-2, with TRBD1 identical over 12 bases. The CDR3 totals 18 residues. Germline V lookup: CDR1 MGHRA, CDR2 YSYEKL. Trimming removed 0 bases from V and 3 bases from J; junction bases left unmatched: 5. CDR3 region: CASSQEGTGGSYTGELFF. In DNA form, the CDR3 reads TGCGCCAGCAGCCAAGAGGGGACAGGGGGCTCGTACACCGGGGAGCTGTTTTTT.

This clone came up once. DNA of the CDR3: TGTGCCAGCAAGGGGGCGGACCCCTACAATGAGCAGTTCTTC. Amino acid sequence: CASKGADPYNEQFF. V gene TRBV6-1 combines with J gene TRBJ2-1; TRBD1 aligns across 7 bases. The CDR3 is made up of 14 amino acids. Per germline, CDR1 MNHNS and CDR2 SASEGT. V dropped 7 bases and J dropped 2; count of bases not matched to a gene: 5.

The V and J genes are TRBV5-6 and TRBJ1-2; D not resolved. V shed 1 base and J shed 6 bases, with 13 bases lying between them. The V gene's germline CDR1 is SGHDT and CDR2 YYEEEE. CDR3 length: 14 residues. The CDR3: CASSLMRYRNGYTF. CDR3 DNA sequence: TGTGCCAGCAGCTTGATGAGGTATCGGAATGGCTACACCTTC.

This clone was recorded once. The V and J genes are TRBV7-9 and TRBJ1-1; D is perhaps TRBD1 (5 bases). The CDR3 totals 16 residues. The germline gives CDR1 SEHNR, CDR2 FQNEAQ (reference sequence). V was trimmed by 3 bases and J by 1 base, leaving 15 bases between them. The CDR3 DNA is TGTGCCAGCAGCTTTGGCCTCCGGGGGTCGAACACTGAAGCTTTCTTT. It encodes CASSFGLRGSNTEAFF.

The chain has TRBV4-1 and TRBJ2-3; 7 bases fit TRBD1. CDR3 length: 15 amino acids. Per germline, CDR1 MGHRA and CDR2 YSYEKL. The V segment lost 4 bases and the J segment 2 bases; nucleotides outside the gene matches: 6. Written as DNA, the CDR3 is TGCGCCAGCAGCCGCCGGGACAGCGCCACAGATACGCAGTATTTT. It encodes CASSRRDSATDTQYF.

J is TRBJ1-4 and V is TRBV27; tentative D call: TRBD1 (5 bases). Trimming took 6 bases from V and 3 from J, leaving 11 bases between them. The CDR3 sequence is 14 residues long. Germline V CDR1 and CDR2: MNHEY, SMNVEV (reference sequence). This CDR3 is CASRGAGPNEKLFF. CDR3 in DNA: TGTGCCAGCAGAGGGGCAGGGCCTAATGAAAAACTGTTTTTT.

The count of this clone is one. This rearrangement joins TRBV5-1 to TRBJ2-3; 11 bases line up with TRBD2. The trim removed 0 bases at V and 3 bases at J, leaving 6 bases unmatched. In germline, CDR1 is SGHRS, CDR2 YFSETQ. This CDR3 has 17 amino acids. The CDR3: CASSLASGGMATDTQYF. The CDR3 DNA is TGCGCCAGCAGCTTGGCTAGCGGGGGGATGGCAACAGATACGCAGTATTTT.

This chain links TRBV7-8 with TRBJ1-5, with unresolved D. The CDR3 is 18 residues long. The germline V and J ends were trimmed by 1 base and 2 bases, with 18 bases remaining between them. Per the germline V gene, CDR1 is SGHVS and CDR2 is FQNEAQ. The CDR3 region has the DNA TGTGCCAGCAGCTTAGATGGGGAGGTTGGTCGAGGCAATCAGCCCCAGCATTTT. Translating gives CASSLDGEVGRGNQPQHF.

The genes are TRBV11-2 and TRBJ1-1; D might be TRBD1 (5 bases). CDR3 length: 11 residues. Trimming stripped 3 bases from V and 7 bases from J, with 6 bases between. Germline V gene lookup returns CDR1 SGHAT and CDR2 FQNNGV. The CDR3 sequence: CASSLGGEAFF. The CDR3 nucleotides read TGTGCCAGCAGCTTGGGGGGTGAAGCTTTCTTT.

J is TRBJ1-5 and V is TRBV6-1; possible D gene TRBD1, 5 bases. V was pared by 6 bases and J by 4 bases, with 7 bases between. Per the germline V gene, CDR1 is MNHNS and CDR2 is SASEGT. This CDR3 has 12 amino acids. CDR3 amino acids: CASRQGNQPQHF. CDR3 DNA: TGTGCCAGCAGGCAGGGAAATCAGCCCCAGCATTTT.

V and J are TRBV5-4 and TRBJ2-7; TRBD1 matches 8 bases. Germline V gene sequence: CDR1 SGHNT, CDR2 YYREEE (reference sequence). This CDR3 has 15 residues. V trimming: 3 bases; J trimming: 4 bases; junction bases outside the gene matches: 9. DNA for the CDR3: TGTGCCAGCAGCTACAGGACAGGGCCGGGGTACGAGCAGTACTTC. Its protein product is CASSYRTGPGYEQYF. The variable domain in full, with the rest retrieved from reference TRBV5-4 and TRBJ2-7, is ETGVTQSPTHLIKTRGQQVTLRCSSQSGHNTVSWYQQALGQGPQFIFQYYREEENGRGNFPPRFSGLQFPNYSSELNVNALELDDSALYLCASSYRTGPGYEQYFGPGTRLTVT.

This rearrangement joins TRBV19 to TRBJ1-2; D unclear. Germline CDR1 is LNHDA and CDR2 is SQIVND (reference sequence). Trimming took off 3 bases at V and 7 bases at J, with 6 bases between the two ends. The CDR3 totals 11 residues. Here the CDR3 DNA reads TGTGCCAGTAGTATCCACAGTGGCTACACCTTC. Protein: CASSIHSGYTF.

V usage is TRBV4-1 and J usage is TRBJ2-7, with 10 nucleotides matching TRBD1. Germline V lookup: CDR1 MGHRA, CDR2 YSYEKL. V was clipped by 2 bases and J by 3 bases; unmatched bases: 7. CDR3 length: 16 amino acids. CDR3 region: CASSQLSGTGDYEQYF. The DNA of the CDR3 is TGCGCCAGCAGCCAATTAAGTGGGACAGGGGACTACGAGCAGTACTTC.

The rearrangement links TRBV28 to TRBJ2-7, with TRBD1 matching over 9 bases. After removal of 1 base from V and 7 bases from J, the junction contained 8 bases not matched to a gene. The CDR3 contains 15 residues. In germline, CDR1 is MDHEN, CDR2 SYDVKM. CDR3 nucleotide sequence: TGTGCCAGCAGTTTATTGCCACAGGGGGCCGGGGAGCAGTACTTC. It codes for CASSLLPQGAGEQYF. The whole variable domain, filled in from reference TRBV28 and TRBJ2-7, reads DVKVTQSSRYLVKRTGEKVFLECVQDMDHENMFWYRQDPGLGLRLIYFSYDVKMKEKGDIPEGYSVSREKKERFSLILESASTNQTSMYLCASSLLPQGAGEQYFGPGTRLTVT.

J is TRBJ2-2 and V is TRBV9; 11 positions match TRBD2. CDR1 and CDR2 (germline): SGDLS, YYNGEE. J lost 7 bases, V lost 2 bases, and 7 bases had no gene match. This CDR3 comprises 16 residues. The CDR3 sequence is CASSVIAGGPVGELFF. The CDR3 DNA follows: TGTGCCAGCAGCGTTATAGCGGGGGGGCCTGTCGGGGAGCTGTTTTTT.

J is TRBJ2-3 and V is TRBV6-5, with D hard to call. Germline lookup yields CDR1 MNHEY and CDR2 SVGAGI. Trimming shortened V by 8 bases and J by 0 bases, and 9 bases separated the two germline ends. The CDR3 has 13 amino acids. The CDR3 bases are TGTGCCAGCCGAGAGGCTAGCACAGATACGCAGTATTTT. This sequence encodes CASREASTDTQYF.

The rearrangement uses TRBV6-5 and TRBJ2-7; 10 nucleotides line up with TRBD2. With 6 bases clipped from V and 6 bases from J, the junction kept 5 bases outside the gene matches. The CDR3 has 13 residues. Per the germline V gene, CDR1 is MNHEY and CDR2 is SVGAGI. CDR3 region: CASSTGLAVEQYF. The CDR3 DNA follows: TGTGCCAGCAGCACAGGACTAGCGGTCGAGCAGTACTTC.

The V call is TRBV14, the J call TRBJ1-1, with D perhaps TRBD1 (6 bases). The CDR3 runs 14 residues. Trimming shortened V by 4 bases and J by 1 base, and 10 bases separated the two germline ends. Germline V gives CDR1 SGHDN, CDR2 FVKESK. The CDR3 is CASSPVQGNTEAFF. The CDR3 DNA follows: TGTGCCAGCAGCCCAGTACAGGGGAACACTGAAGCTTTCTTT. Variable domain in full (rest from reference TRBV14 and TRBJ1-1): EAGVTQFPSHSVIEKGQTVTLRCDPISGHDNLYWYRRVMGKEIKFLLHFVKESKQDESGMPNNRFLAERTGGTYSTLKVQPAELEDSGVYFCASSPVQGNTEAFFGQGTRLTVV.

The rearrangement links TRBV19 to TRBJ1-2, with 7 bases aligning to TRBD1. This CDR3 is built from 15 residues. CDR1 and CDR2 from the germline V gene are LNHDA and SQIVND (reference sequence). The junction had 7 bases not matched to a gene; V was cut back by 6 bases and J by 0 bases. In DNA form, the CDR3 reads TGTGCCAGTAGCCGACAGGGCGGAACTAACTATGGCTACACCTTC. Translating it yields CASSRQGGTNYGYTF.

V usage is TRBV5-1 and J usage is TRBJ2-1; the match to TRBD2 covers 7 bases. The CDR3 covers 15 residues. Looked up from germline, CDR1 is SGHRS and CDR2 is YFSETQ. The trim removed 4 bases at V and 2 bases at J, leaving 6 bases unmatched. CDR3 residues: CASSPDGGAYNEQFF. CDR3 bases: TGCGCCAGCAGCCCCGATGGGGGGGCCTACAATGAGCAGTTCTTC. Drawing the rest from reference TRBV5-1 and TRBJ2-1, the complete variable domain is KAGVTQTPRYLIKTRGQQVTLSCSPISGHRSVSWYQQTPGQGLQFLFEYFSETQRNKGNFPGRFSGRQFSNSRSEMNVSTLELGDSALYLCASSPDGGAYNEQFFGPGTRLTVL.

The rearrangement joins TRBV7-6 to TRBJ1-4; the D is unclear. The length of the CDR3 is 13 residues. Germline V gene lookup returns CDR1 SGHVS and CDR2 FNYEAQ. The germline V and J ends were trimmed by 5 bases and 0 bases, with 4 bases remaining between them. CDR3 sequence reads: CASSGTTNEKLFF. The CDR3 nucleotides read TGTGCCAGCAGCGGCACAACTAATGAAAAACTGTTTTTT.

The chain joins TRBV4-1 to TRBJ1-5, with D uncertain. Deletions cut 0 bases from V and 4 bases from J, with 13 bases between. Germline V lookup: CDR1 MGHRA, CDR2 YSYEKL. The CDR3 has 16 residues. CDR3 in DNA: TGCGCCAGCAGCCAAGATATAGGAGGGCGGAATCAGCCCCAGCATTTT. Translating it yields CASSQDIGGRNQPQHF.

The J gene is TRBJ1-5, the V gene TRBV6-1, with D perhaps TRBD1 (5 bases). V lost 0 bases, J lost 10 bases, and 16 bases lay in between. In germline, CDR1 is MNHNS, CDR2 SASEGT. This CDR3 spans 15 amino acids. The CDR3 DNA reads TGTGCCAGCAGTGAAGCGCTTCGGGGGGTTTTACCCCAGCATTTT. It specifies CASSEALRGVLPQHF.

Written as DNA, the CDR3 is TGTGCCAGTAGTATAGCCGGGTTCAATGAGCAGTTCTTC. It yields the protein CASSIAGFNEQFF. The J gene is TRBJ2-1, the V gene TRBV19, with no clear D. V lost 1 base to trimming and J lost 6 bases, with 7 bases between them. This CDR3 region has 13 residues. CDR1 and CDR2 (germline): LNHDA, SQIVND (reference sequence).

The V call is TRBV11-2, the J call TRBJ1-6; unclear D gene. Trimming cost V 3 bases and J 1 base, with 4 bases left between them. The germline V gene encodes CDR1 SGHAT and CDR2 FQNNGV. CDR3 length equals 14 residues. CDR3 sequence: CASSFRSYNSPLHF. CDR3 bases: TGTGCCAGCAGCTTTAGATCCTATAATTCACCCCTCCACTTT. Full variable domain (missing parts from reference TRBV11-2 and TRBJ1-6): EAGVAQSPRYKIIEKRQSVAFWCNPISGHATLYWYQQILGQGPKLLIQFQNNGVVDDSQLPKDRFSAERLKGVDSTLKIQPAKLEDSAVYLCASSFRSYNSPLHFGNGTRLTVT.

Here the CDR3 reads CASSELQGADTQYF. For the CDR3, the DNA is TGTGCCAGCAGTGAACTTCAAGGGGCAGATACGCAGTATTTT. The chain is built from TRBV6-1 and TRBJ2-3; TRBD1 is a possible D gene (5 bases). CDR3 size: 14 residues. The ends were cut back, 2 bases at V and 4 bases at J, with 10 bases in the middle. Germline V gene data show CDR1 as MNHNS and CDR2 as SASEGT.

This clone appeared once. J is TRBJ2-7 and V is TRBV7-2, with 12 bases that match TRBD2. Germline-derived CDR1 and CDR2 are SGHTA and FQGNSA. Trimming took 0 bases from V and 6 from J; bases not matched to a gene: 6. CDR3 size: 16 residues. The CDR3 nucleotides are TGTGCCAGCAGCTTAGCGTCTAGCGGGGGGGCCGCCGAGCAGTACTTC. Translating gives CASSLASSGGAAEQYF.

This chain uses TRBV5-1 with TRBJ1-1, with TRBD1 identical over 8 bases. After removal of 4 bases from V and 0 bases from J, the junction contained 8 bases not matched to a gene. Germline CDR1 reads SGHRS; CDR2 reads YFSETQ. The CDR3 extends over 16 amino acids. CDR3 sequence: CASSRTGRGMNTEAFF. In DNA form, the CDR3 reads TGCGCCAGCAGCCGGACAGGGAGAGGGATGAACACTGAAGCTTTCTTT.

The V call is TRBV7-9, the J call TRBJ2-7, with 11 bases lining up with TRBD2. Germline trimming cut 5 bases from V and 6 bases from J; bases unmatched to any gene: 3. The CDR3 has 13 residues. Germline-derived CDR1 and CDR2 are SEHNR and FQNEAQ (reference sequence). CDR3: CASSAGTSGEQYF. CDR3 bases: TGTGCCAGCAGCGCCGGGACTAGCGGCGAGCAGTACTTC.

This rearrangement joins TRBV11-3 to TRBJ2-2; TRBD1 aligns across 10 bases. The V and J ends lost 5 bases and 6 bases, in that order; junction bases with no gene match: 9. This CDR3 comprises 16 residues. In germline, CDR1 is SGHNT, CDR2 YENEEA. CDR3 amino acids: CASSPGTGVVAGELFF. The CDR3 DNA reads TGTGCCAGCAGCCCCGGGACAGGGGTCGTCGCCGGGGAGCTGTTTTTT.

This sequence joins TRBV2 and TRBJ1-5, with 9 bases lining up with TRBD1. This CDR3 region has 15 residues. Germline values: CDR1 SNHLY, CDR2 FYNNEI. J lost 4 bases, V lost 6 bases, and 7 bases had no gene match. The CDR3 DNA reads TGTGCCAGCAGATCGGACAGGGGATGGAATCAGCCCCAGCATTTT. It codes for CASRSDRGWNQPQHF.

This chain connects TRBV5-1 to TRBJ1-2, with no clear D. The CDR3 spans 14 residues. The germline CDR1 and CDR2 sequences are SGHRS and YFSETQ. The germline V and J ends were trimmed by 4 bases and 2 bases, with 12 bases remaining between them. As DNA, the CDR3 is TGCGCCAGCAGCCCTGCGGGAGAAAACTATGGCTACACCTTC. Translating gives CASSPAGENYGYTF.